The TCR beta chain under discussion was sequenced for a study of T-cell reconstitution after alpha-beta-depleted transplantation in children. The TCRbeta library was prepared with unique molecular identifiers. Each CDR3 protein is one row after TCRdb ran MiXCR on the PCR reads. The table lists hundreds of thousands of distinct CDR3 sequences, about 9.5% of them singletons. The CDR3 consists of 13 residues. The V and J ends lost 2 bases and 2 bases respectively, with 9 bases between them. The germline V gene has CDR1 SQVTM and CDR2 ANQGSEA. This clonotype was found a few times. Sequenced material: PBMCs from the stem cell graft donor, taken from the stem cell graft. The clonotype originates from a human donor who donated a stem cell graft to a child with acute lymphoblastic leukemia. V is TRBV29-1 and J is TRBJ1-1; D remains ambiguous. CDR3 nucleotide sequence: TGCAGCGTTGAATATAGAGATAACACTGAAGCTTTCTTT. Protein product: CSVEYRDNTEAFF.